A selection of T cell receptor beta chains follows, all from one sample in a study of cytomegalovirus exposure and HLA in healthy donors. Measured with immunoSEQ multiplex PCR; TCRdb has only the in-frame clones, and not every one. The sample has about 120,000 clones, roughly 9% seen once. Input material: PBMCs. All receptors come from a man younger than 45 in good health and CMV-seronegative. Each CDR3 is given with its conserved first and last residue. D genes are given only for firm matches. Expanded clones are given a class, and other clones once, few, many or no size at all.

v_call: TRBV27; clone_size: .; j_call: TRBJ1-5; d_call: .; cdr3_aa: CASRETGTPNQPQHF; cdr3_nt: TGTGCCAGCAGGGAAACCGGGACACCAAATCAGCCCCAGCATTTT
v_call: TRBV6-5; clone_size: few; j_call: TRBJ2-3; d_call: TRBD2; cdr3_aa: CASRRLANPPDTQYF; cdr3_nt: TGTGCCAGCAGGAGACTAGCGAACCCGCCAGATACGCAGTATTTT
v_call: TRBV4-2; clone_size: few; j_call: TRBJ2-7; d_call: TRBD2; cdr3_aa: CASRIGERGYYEQYF; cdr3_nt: TGTGCCAGCAGAATCGGAGAGCGGGGATACTACGAGCAGTACTTC
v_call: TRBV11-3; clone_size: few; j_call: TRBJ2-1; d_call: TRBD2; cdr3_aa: CASSVSGSSYNEQFF; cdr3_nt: TGTGCCAGCAGCGTTAGCGGGAGCTCCTACAATGAGCAGTTCTTC
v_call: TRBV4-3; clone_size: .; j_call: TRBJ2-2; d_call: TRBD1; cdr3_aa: CASSQEQGTGELFF; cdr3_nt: TGCGCCAGCAGCCAGGAACAGGGGACCGGGGAGCTGTTTTTT
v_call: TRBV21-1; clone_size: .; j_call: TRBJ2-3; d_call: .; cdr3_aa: CASSNFRDRGQDTQYF; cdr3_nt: TGTGCCAGCAGCAACTTCCGGGACAGGGGGCAAGATACGCAGTATTTT
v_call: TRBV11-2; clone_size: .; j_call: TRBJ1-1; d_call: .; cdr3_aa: CASTEEGKTNTEAFF; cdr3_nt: TGTGCCAGCACCGAAGAGGGAAAGACCAACACTGAAGCTTTCTTT
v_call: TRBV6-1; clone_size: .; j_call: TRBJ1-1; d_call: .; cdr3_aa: CASSRRLYTEAFF; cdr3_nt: TGTGCCAGCAGTAGGCGACTGTACACTGAAGCTTTCTTT
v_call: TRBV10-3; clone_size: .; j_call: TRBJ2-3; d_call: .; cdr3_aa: CAISDGGVSTDTQYF; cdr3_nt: TGTGCCATCAGTGACGGAGGGGTTAGCACAGATACGCAGTATTTT
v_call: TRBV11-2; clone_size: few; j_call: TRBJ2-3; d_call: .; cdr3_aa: CASSSYRPDTQYF; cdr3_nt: TGTGCCAGCAGCTCCTACAGACCAGATACGCAGTATTTT
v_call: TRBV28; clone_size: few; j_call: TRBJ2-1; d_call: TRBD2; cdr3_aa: CASSWRLAVQFF; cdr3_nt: TGTGCCAGCAGTTGGAGACTAGCGGTGCAGTTCTTC
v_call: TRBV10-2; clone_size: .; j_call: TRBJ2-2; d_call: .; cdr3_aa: CASSDGNRPNTGELFF; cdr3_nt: TGCGCCAGCAGTGATGGGAACAGGCCGAACACCGGGGAGCTGTTTTTT
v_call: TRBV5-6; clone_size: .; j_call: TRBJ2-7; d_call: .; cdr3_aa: CASSRPGHYEQYF; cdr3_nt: TGTGCCAGCAGCCGGCCGGGACACTACGAGCAGTACTTC
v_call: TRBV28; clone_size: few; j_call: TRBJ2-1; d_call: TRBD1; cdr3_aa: CASSSPGTGGYNEQFF; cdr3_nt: TGTGCCAGCAGTTCCCCCGGGACAGGGGGCTACAATGAGCAGTTCTTC
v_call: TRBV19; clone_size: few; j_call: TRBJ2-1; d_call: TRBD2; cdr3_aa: CASSIARLAGGTSSYNEQFF; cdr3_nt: TGTGCCAGTAGTATAGCTCGACTAGCGGGAGGGACAAGCTCCTACAATGAGCAGTTCTTC
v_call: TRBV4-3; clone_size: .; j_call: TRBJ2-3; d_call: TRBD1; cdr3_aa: CASSQRTGGFTDTQYF; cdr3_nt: TGCGCCAGCAGCCAAAGGACAGGGGGTTTCACAGATACGCAGTATTTT
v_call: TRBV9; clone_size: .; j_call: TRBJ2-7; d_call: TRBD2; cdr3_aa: CASSVTPTSGGEQYF; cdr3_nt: TGTGCCAGCAGCGTGACCCCCACTAGCGGGGGGGAGCAGTACTTC
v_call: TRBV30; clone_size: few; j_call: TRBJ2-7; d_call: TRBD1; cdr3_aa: CAWRRTGAGYEQYF; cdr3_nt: TGTGCCTGGAGAAGGACAGGGGCGGGCTACGAGCAGTACTTC
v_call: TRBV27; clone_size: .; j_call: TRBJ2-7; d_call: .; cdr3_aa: CASTDTGGSYEQYF; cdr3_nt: TGTGCCAGCACTGATACGGGGGGCAGCTACGAGCAGTACTTC
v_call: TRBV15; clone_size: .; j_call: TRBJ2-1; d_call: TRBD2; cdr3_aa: CATSREGVSGGAAQQFF; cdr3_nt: TGTGCCACCAGCAGAGAGGGAGTTAGCGGGGGGGCAGCTCAGCAGTTCTTC
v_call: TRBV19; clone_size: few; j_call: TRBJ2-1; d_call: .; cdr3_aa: CASSMGHSGYNEQFF; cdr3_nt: TGTGCCAGTAGTATGGGACACTCGGGTTACAATGAGCAGTTCTTC
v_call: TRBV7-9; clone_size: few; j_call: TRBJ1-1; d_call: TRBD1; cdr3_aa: CASSLARGLNTEAFF; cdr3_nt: TGCGCCAGCAGCTTAGCGAGGGGGCTGAACACTGAAGCTTTCTTT
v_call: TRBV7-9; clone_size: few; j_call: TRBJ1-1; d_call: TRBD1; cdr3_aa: CASSLGRGPPEAFF; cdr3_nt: TGTGCCAGCAGCTTGGGCAGGGGGCCCCCTGAAGCTTTCTTT
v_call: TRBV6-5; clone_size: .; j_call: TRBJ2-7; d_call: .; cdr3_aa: CASSYPTGLSSYEQYF; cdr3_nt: TGTGCCAGCAGTTACCCGACAGGCCTAAGCTCCTACGAGCAGTACTTC
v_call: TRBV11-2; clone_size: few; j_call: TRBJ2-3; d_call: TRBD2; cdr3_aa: CASNLLAGGNRDTQYF; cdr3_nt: TGTGCCAGCAACCTCCTGGCGGGGGGTAACCGAGATACGCAGTATTTT
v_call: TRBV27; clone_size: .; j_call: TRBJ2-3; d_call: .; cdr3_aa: CANRQKATDTQYF; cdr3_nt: TGTGCCAACAGACAGAAAGCTACAGATACGCAGTATTTT
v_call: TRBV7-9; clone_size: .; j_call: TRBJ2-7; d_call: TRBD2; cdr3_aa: CASSPWNRLAGVTYEQYF; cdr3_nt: TGTGCCAGCAGCCCATGGAACAGACTAGCGGGGGTTACCTACGAGCAGTACTTC
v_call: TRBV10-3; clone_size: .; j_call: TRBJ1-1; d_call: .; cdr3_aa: CAISPAGTTNTEAFF; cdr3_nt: TGTGCCATCAGTCCGGCAGGAACCACGAACACTGAAGCTTTCTTT
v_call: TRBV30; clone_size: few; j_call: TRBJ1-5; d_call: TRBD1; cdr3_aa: CAWSSTGINQPQHF; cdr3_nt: TGTGCCTGGAGCTCGACAGGGATCAATCAGCCCCAGCATTTT
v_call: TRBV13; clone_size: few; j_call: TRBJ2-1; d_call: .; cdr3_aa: CASSPRGTIYNEQFF; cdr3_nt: TGTGCCAGCAGCCCCCGCGGCACTATATACAATGAGCAGTTCTTC
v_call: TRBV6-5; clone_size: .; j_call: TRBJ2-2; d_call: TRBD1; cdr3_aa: CASRQGAETGELFF; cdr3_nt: TGTGCCAGTAGACAGGGGGCTGAAACCGGGGAGCTGTTTTTT
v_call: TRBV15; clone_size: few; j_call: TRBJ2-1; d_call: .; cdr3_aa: CATSRGTEDYNEQFF; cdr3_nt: TGTGCCACCAGCAGAGGGACAGAAGATTACAATGAGCAGTTCTTC
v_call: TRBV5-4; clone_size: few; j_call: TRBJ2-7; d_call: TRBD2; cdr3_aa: CASTPAGTSLNEQYF; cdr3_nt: TGTGCCAGCACCCCGGCCGGGACTAGCCTTAACGAGCAGTACTTC
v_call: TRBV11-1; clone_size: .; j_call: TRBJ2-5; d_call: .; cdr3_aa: CASSFLRDYSQETQYF; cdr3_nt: TGTGCCAGCAGCTTCCTGCGCGACTACTCCCAAGAGACCCAGTACTTC
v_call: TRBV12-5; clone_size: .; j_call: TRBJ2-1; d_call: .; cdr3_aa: CASGLVSGNEQFF; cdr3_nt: TGTGCTAGTGGTTTGGTATCGGGTAATGAGCAGTTCTTC
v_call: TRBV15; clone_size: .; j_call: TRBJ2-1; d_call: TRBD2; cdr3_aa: CATSRDPSGVPYNEQFF; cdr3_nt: TGTGCCACCAGCAGAGACCCTAGCGGGGTTCCCTACAATGAGCAGTTCTTC
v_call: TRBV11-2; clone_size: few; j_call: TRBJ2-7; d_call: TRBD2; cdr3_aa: CASSLDLAGVPYEQYF; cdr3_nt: TGTGCCAGCAGCTTAGACCTAGCGGGGGTCCCTTACGAGCAGTACTTC
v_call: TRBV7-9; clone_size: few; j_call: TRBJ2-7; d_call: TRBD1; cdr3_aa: CASSGGQGAYEQYF; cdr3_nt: TGTGCCAGCAGCGGCGGACAGGGGGCCTACGAGCAGTACTTC
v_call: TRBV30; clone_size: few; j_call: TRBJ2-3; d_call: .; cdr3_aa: CASLARPTDTQYF; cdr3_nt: TGTGCCAGTCTAGCACGACCCACAGATACGCAGTATTTT
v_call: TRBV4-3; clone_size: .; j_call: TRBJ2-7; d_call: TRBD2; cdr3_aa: CASSQDTSGGRWEQYF; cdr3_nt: TGCGCCAGCAGCCAAGATACTAGCGGGGGACGTTGGGAGCAGTACTTC
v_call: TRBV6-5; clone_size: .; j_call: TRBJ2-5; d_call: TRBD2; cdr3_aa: CASTNSGTRSTQYF; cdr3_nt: TGTGCCAGCACCAATAGCGGGACTAGGAGCACCCAGTACTTC
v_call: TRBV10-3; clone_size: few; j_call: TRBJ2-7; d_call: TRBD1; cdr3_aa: CAISARDRSYEQYF; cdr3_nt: TGTGCCATCAGCGCTCGGGACAGAAGCTACGAGCAGTACTTC
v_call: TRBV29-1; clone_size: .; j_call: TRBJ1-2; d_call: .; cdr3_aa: CSVEDLGLGGGYTF; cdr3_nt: TGCAGCGTTGAAGATCTAGGTTTGGGGGGGGGCTACACCTTC
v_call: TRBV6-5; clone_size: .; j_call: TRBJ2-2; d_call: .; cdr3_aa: CASSPAGLTGELFF; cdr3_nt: TGTGCCAGCAGTCCTGCCGGACTCACCGGGGAGCTGTTTTTT
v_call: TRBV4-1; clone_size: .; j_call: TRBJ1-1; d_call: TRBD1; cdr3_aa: CASRASGTGYGAEAFF; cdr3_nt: TGCGCCAGCCGAGCCTCCGGGACAGGGTACGGGGCTGAAGCTTTCTTT
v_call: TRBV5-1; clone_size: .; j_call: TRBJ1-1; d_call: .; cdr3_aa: CASSLGLTDYTEAFF; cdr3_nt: TGCGCCAGCAGCTTAGGGCTGACAGACTACACTGAAGCTTTCTTT
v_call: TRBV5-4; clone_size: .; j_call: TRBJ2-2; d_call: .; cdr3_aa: CASSSRQNTGELFF; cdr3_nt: TGTGCCAGCAGCTCGCGACAGAACACCGGGGAGCTGTTTTTT
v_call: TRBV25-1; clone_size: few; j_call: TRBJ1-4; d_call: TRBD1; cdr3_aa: CASSPRGTGGSLGKLFF; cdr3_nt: TGTGCCAGCAGTCCCCGAGGGACAGGGGGCTCTTTGGGAAAACTGTTTTTT
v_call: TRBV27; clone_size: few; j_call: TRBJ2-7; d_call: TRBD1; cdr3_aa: CASRPGQGHGEQYF; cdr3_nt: TGTGCCAGCAGACCCGGACAGGGGCATGGCGAGCAGTACTTC
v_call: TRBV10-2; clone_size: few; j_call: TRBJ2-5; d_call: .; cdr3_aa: CASSARLFRETQYF; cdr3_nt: TGCGCCAGCAGTGCCCGACTTTTTCGAGAGACCCAGTACTTC
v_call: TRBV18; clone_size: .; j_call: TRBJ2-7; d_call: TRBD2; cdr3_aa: CASSPFSSGYEQYF; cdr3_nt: TGTGCCAGCTCACCGTTTTCTAGCGGTTACGAGCAGTACTTC
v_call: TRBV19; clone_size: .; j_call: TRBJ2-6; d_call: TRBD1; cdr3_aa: CASSMTGGISGANVLTF; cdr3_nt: TGTGCCAGTAGTATGACAGGGGGGATCTCTGGGGCCAACGTCCTGACTTTC
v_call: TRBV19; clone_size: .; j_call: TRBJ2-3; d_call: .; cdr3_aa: CASSIRTTTDTQYF; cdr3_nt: TGTGCCAGTAGTATTCGTACTACCACAGATACGCAGTATTTT
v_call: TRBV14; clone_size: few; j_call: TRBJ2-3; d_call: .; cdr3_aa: CASSQVPWLADTDTQYF; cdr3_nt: TGTGCCAGCAGCCAGGTCCCGTGGCTAGCTGATACAGATACGCAGTATTTT
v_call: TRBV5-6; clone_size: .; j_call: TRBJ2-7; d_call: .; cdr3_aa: CASSPQGVGGYEQYF; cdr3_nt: TGTGCCAGCAGCCCCCAGGGTGTAGGAGGGTACGAGCAGTACTTC
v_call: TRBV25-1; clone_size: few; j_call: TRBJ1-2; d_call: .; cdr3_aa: CASSSRGATGYTF; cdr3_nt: TGTGCCAGCAGTTCCCGGGGGGCGACCGGCTACACCTTC
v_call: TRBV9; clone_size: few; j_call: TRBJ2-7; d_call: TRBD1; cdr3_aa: CASSVAGQGAAGEQYF; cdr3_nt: TGTGCCAGCAGCGTAGCCGGACAGGGGGCGGCCGGCGAGCAGTACTTC